The TCR beta chain described here comes from a study of blood T cell repertoires in COVID-19 (dated by TCRdb to the early 2020s). Looking at the study overall: Collaborator samples came from the United States, Italy and Spain and covered acute and convalescent phases of COVID-19. Samples came from the ongoing ImmuneRACE study (first 160 participants) plus 1,254 subjects from 6 global collaborators. Where available, HLA class I and class II types were obtained from metadata supplied by the sample provider rather than from assay-based typing. The prospective study material was composed of cDNA or gDNA derived from T cells, B-cell-depleted T cells, or PBMCs. The sample metadata nearly always contained a de-identified subject ID, COVID-19 status, age in years and sex. Deeply sampled blood TCRbeta repertoires from subjects exposed to, actively infected with, or recovered from COVID-19 were included in the dataset. A freely available public database, intended as a resource for researchers studying the immune response to SARS-CoV-2, is where the repertoires were released. Broader findings and caveats from the paper: Clinical and demographic metadata were provided uncurated, with the amount varying by source and participant.

About this clone: Its target antigen remains unknown. No much larger clone exists at a distance of one base, and base qualities are not known.

TCRbeta CDR3 regions were amplified from genomic DNA by means of the immunoSEQ Assay, a bias-controlled multiplex PCR. The published analysis was carried out like this. The number of nucleated cells in each sample was estimated by amplification of reference gene primers within the assay. To quantify the absolute abundance of each unique TCRbeta CDR3 rearrangement, sequence reads were collapsed and filtered. For each sample, productive Simpson clonality was calculated by taking the square root of Simpson's diversity index across productive rearrangements. Here the immuneACCESS table is served through TCRdb, limited to in-frame sequences with V and J called. Missing clones are a known gap in these copies; in checked studies unresolved V genes cover under half, and the rest lacks a known reason. V, J and clone size reflect that table, while D and trimming were determined from the DNA. This sample gives hundreds of thousands of clones in total; approximately 90% of them show up just once. Together, the top ten hold approximately 6% of the sample.

V is cut by 4 bases and J by 6 bases, and the space between the germline ends is 13 bases. CDR1 and CDR2, looked up from the germline V gene (reference sequence), are LNHDA and SQIVND. Its CDR3 holds 14 amino acids, cysteine through phenylalanine. Only the CDR3 part of the read is kept: 42 bases, read in frame from the first base. Collaborating institutions collected whole blood in K2EDTA tubes following their own protocols. Collaborator samples were shipped for TCRbeta analysis as frozen whole blood, isolated PBMCs, or DNA extracted from either sample type. The sample consisted of peripheral blood. This clonotype originated in a man older than 75 with acute or convalescent COVID-19. The V gene is TRBV19 and the J gene is TRBJ1-5; no confident D gene assignment can be made. The base sequence is TGTGCCAGTAGTACCGACCGGGAAGGTCAGCCCCAGCATTTT. Its protein is CASSTDREGQPQHF.